This TCR beta chain was found in a study of blood T cell repertoires in COVID-19. In the study overall: Spain, Italy and the United States supplied samples that represented acute and convalescent COVID-19. From T cells, B-cell-depleted T cells, or PBMCs came the material, which was cDNA or gDNA.

In the authors' methods: How many nucleated cells were present was estimated from reference gene primer amplification. Measured with immunoSEQ multiplex PCR; TCRdb has only the in-frame clones, and not every one. D and trimming were read from the DNA, whereas the V and J calls and clone size are those reported in that table. Among 140,000 to 150,000 clones listed, 70% to 90% were seen once. The clonotype comes from a human donor with acute or convalescent COVID-19. The donor label of this sample is uncertain. The material sequenced was peripheral blood.

This CDR3 reads CASSPKTGFTEAFF. The DNA of the CDR3 is TGTGCCAGTAGTCCTAAAACAGGGTTCACTGAAGCTTTCTTT. V and J are TRBV19 and TRBJ1-1; TRBD1 might be the D (6 bases). V lost 5 bases and J lost 4, with 14 bases in between. The CDR3 consists of 14 residues. Germline V lookup: CDR1 LNHDA, CDR2 SQIVND (reference sequence).